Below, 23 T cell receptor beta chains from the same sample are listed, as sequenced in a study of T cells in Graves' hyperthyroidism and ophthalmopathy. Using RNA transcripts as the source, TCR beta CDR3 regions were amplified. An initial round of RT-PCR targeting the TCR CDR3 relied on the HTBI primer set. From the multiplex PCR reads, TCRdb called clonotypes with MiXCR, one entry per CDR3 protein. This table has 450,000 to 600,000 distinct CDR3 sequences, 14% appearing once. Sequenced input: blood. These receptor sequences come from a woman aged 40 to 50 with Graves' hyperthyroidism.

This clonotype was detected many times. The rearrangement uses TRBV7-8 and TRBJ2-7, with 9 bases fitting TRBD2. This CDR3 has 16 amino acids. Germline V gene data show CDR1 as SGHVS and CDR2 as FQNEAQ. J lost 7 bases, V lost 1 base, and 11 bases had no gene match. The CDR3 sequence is CASSLELPSGTDEQYF. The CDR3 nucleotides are TGTGCCAGCAGCTTAGAACTGCCTAGCGGGACTGATGAGCAGTACTTC.

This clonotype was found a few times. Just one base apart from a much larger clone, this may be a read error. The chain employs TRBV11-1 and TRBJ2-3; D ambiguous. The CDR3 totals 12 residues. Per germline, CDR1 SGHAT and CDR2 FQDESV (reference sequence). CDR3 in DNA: TGTGCCGGCAGTCCAGAGCGAGATACGCAGTATTTT. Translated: CAGSPERDTQYF.

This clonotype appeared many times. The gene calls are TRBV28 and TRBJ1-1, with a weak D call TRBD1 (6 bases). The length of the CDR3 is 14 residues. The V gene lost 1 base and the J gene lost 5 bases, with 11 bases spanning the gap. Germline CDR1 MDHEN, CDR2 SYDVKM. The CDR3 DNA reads TGTGCCAGCAGTTTATTAGGGGGAAGGACTGAAGCTTTCTTT. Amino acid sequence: CASSLLGGRTEAFF.

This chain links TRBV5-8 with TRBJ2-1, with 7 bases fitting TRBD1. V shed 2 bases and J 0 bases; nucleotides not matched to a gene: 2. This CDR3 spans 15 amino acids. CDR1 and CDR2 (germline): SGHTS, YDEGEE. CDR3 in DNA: TGTGCCAGCAGCTTACAGGGGCACTCCTACAATGAGCAGTTCTTC. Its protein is CASSLQGHSYNEQFF.

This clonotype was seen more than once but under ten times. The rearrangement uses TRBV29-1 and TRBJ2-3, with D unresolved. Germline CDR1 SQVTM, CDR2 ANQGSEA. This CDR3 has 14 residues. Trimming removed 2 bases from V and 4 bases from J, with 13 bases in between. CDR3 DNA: TGCAGCGTTGAAAGGTCCCTAGGAGCAGATACGCAGTATTTT. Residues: CSVERSLGADTQYF.

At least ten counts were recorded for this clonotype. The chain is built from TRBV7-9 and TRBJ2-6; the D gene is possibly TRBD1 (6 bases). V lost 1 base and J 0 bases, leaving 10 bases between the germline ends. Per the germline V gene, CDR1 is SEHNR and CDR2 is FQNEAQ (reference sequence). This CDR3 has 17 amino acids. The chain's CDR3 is CASSLGQGNSGANVLTF. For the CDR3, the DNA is TGTGCCAGCAGCTTAGGTCAGGGGAACTCTGGGGCCAACGTCCTGACTTTC.

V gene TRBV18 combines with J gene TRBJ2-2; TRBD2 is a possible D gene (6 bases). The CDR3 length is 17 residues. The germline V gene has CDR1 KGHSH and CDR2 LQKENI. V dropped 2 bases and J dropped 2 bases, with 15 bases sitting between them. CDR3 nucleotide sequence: TGTGCCAGCTCACCAAGAAGCAAGGAGGGTAACACCGGGGAGCTGTTTTTT. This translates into CASSPRSKEGNTGELFF.

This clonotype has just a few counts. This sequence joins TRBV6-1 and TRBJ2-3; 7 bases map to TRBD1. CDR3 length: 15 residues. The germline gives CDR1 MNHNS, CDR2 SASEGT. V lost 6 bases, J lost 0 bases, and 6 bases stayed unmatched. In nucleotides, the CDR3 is TGTGCCAGCAGCCAGGACAGGTCTAGCACAGATACGCAGTATTTT. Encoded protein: CASSQDRSSTDTQYF.

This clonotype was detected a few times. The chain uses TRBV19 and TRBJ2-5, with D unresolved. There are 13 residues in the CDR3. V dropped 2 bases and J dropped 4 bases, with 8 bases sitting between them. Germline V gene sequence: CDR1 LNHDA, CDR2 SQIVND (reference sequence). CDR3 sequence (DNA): TGTGCCAGTAGTATAAACTACGGAGAGACCCAGTACTTC. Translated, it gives CASSINYGETQYF.

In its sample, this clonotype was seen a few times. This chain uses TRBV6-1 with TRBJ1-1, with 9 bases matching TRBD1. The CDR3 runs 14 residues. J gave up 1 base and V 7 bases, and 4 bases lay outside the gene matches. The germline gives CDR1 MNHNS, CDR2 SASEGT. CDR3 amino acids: CASIMDRGNTEAFF. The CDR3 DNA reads TGTGCCAGCATTATGGACAGGGGGAACACTGAAGCTTTCTTT.

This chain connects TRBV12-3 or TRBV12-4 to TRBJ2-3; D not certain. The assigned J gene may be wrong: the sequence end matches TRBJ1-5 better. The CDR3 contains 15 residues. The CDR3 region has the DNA TGTGCCAGCAGTTTTGCCGGAGGGCCCGCAGATACGCAGCATTTT. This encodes CASSFAGGPADTQHF.

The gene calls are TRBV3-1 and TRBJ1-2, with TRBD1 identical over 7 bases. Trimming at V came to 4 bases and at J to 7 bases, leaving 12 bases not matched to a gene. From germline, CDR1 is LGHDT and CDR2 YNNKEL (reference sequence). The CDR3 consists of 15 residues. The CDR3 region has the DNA TGTGCCAGCAGCCCTTTTACAGGGGATGGCTCTGGCTACACCTTC. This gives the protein CASSPFTGDGSGYTF.

CDR3 amino acids: CASSLRAGYYNEQFF. In DNA form, the CDR3 reads TGTGCCAGCAGTTTAAGGGCGGGGTACTACAATGAGCAGTTCTTC. This chain uses TRBV12-3 or TRBV12-4 with TRBJ2-1; tentative D call: TRBD2 (6 bases). CDR3 length: 15 amino acids. Trimming pared 2 bases from V and 3 bases from J, leaving 11 bases between.

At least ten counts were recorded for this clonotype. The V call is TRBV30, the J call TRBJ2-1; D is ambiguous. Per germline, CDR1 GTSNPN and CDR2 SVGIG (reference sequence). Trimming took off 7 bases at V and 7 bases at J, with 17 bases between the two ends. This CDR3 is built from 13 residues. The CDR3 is CASNWRIPNEQFF. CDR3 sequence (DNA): TGTGCCTCGAATTGGAGAATCCCGAATGAGCAGTTCTTC.

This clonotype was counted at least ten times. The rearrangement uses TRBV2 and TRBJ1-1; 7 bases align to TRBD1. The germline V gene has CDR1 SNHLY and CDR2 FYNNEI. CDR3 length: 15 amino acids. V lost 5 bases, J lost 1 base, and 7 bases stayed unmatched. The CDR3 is CASSLRTGWNTEAFF. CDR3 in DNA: TGTGCCAGCAGTCTCCGGACAGGTTGGAACACTGAAGCTTTCTTT. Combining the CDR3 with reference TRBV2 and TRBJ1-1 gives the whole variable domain EPEVTQTPSHQVTQMGQEVILRCVPISNHLYFYWYRQILGQKVEFLVSFYNNEISEKSEIFDDQFSVERPDGSNFTLKIRSTKLEDSAMYFCASSLRTGWNTEAFFGQGTRLTVV.

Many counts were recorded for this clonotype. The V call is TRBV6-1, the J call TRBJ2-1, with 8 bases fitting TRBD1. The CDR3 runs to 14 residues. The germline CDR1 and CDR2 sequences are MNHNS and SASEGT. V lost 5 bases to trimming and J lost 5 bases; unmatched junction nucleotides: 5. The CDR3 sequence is CASSYRQGNNEQFF. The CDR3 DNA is TGTGCCAGCAGTTACCGACAGGGGAACAATGAGCAGTTCTTC.

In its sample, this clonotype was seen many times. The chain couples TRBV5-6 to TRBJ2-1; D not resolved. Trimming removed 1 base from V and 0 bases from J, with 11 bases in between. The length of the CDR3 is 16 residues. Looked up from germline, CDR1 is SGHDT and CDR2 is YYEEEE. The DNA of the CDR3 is TGTGCCAGCAGCTTGTGGAACAGTCACTCCTACAATGAGCAGTTCTTC. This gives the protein CASSLWNSHSYNEQFF.

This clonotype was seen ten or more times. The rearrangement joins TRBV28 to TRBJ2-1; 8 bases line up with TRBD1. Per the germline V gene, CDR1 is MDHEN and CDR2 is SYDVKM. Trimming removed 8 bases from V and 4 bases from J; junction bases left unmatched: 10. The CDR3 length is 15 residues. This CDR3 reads CASLLDRGPYNEQFF. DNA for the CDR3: TGTGCCAGCCTCTTAGACAGGGGACCTTACAATGAGCAGTTCTTC. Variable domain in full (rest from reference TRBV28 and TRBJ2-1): DVKVTQSSRYLVKRTGEKVFLECVQDMDHENMFWYRQDPGLGLRLIYFSYDVKMKEKGDIPEGYSVSREKKERFSLILESASTNQTSMYLCASLLDRGPYNEQFFGPGTRLTVL.

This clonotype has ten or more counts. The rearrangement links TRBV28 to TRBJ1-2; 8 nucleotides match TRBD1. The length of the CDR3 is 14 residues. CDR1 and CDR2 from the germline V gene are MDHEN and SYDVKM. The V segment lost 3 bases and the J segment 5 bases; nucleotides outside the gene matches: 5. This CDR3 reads CASSLDRVRYGYTF. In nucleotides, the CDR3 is TGTGCCAGCAGTTTGGACAGGGTACGGTATGGCTACACCTTC.

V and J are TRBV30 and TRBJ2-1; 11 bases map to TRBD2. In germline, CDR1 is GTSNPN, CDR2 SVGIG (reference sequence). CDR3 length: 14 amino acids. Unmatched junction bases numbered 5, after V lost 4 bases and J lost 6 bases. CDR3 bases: TGTGCCTGGAATCGACTAGCGGGGCGCAATGAGCAGTTCTTC. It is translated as CAWNRLAGRNEQFF. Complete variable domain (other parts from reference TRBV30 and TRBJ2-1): SQTIHQWPATLVQPVGSPLSLECTVEGTSNPNLYWYRQAAGRGLQLLFYSVGIGQISSEVPQNLSASRPQDRQFILSSKKLLLSDSGFYLCAWNRLAGRNEQFFGPGTRLTVL.

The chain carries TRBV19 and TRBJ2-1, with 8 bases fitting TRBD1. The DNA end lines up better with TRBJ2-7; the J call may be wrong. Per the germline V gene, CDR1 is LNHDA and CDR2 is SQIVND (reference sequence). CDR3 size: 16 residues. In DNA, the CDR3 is TGTGCCAGTAGCGTTGGGTCTCAGGGGGCCTACAATGAGCAGTACTTC. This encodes CASSVGSQGAYNEQYF.

The CDR3 DNA reads TGCGCCAGCAGCCAAGTGGATGGGCAGGGATACGAGACCCAGTACTTC. Amino acid sequence: CASSQVDGQGYETQYF. The chain has TRBV4-1 and TRBJ2-5; TRBD1 is a possible D gene (5 bases). The CDR3 runs 16 residues. The germline V gene has CDR1 MGHRA and CDR2 YSYEKL. V was trimmed by 1 base and J by 5 bases, leaving 17 bases between them.

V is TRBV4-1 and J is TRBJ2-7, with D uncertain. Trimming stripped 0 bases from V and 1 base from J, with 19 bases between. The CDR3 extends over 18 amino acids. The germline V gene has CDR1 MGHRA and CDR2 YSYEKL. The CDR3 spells CASSQDWLQGFGSYEQYF. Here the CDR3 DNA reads TGCGCCAGCAGCCAAGATTGGTTGCAAGGTTTTGGTTCCTACGAGCAGTACTTC.